One T cell receptor (beta chain) is described in this entry. The clone's antigen remains unknown. Base qualities were left out, and no much larger clone turns up one base away. The source of the sample is a study of shared clonotypes between healthy human individuals (dated by TCRdb to about 2020). For the study in its entirety: A few men and a couple of women, aged 18 to 49 years, made up the cohort. For each donor, CD4 naive and CD4 memory were each run on three plates, CD8 naive on two plates, and CD8 memory on one plate. To estimate repertoire size and how much clonotypes are shared between individuals, the study performed deep sequencing of blood TCR repertoires from five healthy adults. Libraries were prepared and TCR repertoires were sequenced by different laboratories using diverse techniques, in order to increase sequencing depth and limit assay-specific biases. Between about 0.8 and 9 billion PBMCs per donor were obtained by leukapheresis.

From its cysteine to its phenylalanine, the CDR3 spans 16 amino acids. Of all the DNA, just the CDR3 is kept, 48 bases in frame from base 1. For this chain, trimming is 6 bases at the V end and 3 bases at the J end, and the number of junction bases without a gene match is 8. CDR1 MRHNA and CDR2 SNTAGT are derived from the germline V gene. TCR CDR3 regions were amplified from genomic DNA by multiplex PCR using the deep immunoSEQ assay. Genomic DNA extracted from each cell subset was distributed evenly over all wells of several immunoSEQ 96-well plates, and each plate served as one replicate. Each replicate PCR for sorted subsets received roughly 0.2 ug genomic DNA, equal to tens of thousands of T cell genomes. Purified libraries were measured with a Qubit 3.0 fluorometer, size-checked on a Bioanalyzer 2100, and measured again with the KAPA Library Quantification kit. Every immunoSEQ 96-well plate was sequenced on a dedicated single-read 150-cycle Illumina NextSeq 550 flow cell. Per the source publication's procedure: Because the immunoSEQ output included only junctional sequences and no quality scores, the filtering could not be the same as the filtering used for full-length reads. To assign V/J genes and CDR3, sequences were annotated using PyIR, a Python wrapper for IgBLAST v1.9, with IMGT germline references. Reads were filtered out if the reads had weak V/J assignments (E-value above 1e-6), no CDR3, stop codons, out-of-frame junctions, or ambiguous translated residues. V3J clonotypes were defined as sequences sharing the same inferred V gene, J gene, and CDR3 amino acid sequence. To compute the percentage overlap between repertoires, the number of shared unique clonotypes was divided by the size of the smaller repertoire. Three approaches were used to assess repertoire richness: RTK rarefaction, the Chao1 estimator, and Recon v2.1 estimates of unobserved clonotypes. For all TCRbeta clonotypes obtained by the gDNA method from a handful of donors, generation probabilities were computed with OLGA. As stored in TCRdb, this immuneACCESS dataset retains in-frame rearrangements with V and J assigned. A fraction of the clones does not appear; measured against another copy, unresolved V genes explain less than half of the discrepancy, and the remainder lacks a known reason. The V and J calls and clone size are taken from that table; D and trimming were inferred from the DNA. Within this sample are 550,000 to 700,000 clones, with roughly 72% of them counted one time only. Under 2% of the sample is in the top ten clones.

Findings and caveats that apply to the study as a whole: Across four donors, around 5% of naive CD4, 3% to 4% of naive CD8, about 2.3% of memory CD4, and over 0.35% of memory CD8 clonotypes were shared. Pairwise subsampling indicated that sequencing depth was expected to affect the degree of clonotype sharing among donors. Sampling was restricted to blood, and TCR repertoires in tissue are likely to differ from TCR repertoires in blood. Because the study included only a small number of donors, the genetic and exposure-history diversity represented was limited. Clonotypes shared by all four sorted-subset donors showed higher generation probabilities than non-shared clonotypes. Even with the large sequencing depth, rarefaction of the sorted-subset datasets indicated that sequencing was incomplete. Naive subsets generally had larger estimated clonotype richness than memory subsets.

The donors were healthy, HIV-negative adults with no recently reported acute infections or vaccinations. All donors were Caucasian adults living in Nashville, Tennessee, USA. CD4+ T cells were enriched by magnetic negative selection; naive cells were then positively selected on CD45RA, and the negative fraction formed the memory subset. Blood was collected by leukapheresis, and PBMCs were isolated by Ficoll-Histopaque density gradient centrifugation and then cryopreserved in liquid nitrogen vapor phase. Analytical flow cytometry was used to check the purity and quantity of each magnetically sorted T cell population. Genomic DNA was isolated from each sorted fraction and quantified by UV absorbance on a Nanodrop 2000c.

Recombination connected TRBV6-4 to TRBJ2-1; TRBD2 matches 10 bases in the middle. Sequencing was done on a sample of memory CD4+ T cells sorted from blood. This sample's cell subset or site label indicates: CD45RA-negative fraction. The sequence came from a woman between 25 and 40 years old in good health. The sequence in DNA is TGTGCCAGCAGCCCACAAGGGACTAGCGTCTACAATGAGCAGTTCTTC. Translation gives CASSPQGTSVYNEQFF.